These T cell receptor beta chains were read from a single sample in a study of control samples from healthy donors and cancer patients. Libraries were prepared by immunoSEQ multiplex PCR; TCRdb keeps only in-frame clonotypes and omits some of them. The table records 170,000 or so clones, approximately 94% of them present only once. Input material: blood. Every receptor here comes from a man aged 25 to 45 in good health. Each CDR3 is given with its conserved first and last residue. A D gene is named only where the DNA matches it firmly. The size of a clone is reported for some rows only, either as once, few or many, or as a class for expanded clones.

TRBV7-9	TRBJ1-4	NA	NA	TGTGCCAGCAGGAACCTCATGGGAGGGAATGAAAAACTGTTTTTT	CASRNLMGGNEKLFF
TRBV19	TRBJ1-1	NA	NA	TGTGCCAGTAGTATAGGGCCTCTTAACACTGAAGCTTTCTTT	CASSIGPLNTEAFF
TRBV19	TRBJ2-1	NA	NA	TGTGCCAGTAGTTTAACCACCGGGACTGAGCAGTTCTTC	CASSLTTGTEQFF
TRBV28	TRBJ1-5	NA	NA	TGTGCCAGCAGTTGGGGGAGCGGATACAATCAGCCCCAGCATTTT	CASSWGSGYNQPQHF
TRBV28	TRBJ1-5	NA	NA	TGTGCCAGCAGTCCGGAGGCTACAGGGACACAGCCCCAGCATTTT	CASSPEATGTQPQHF
TRBV24-1	TRBJ2-5	TRBD1	NA	TGTGCCACCAGTGCCCGTACAGGGGCCCCCTTTTACTTC	CATSARTGAPFYF
TRBV9	TRBJ1-6	TRBD1	NA	TGTGCCAGCAGCGTAGCGGACAGGGAAGGGTCACCCCTCCACTTT	CASSVADREGSPLHF
TRBV20-1	TRBJ2-1	TRBD2	NA	TGCAGTGCCAGTACTAGCGGGGGGGCATCCTACAATGAGCAGTTCTTC	CSASTSGGASYNEQFF
TRBV3-1/TRBV3-2	TRBJ2-7	TRBD2	NA	TGTGCCAGCAGCGGCGGCACTGGGGGGGCCTACGAGCAGTACTTC	CASSGGTGGAYEQYF
TRBV4-2	TRBJ2-3	TRBD2	once	TGTGCCAGCAGCCAAGAGTTAGCGGGGGCCTTAAGAGATACGCAGTATTTT	CASSQELAGALRDTQYF
TRBV7-9	TRBJ2-4	NA	NA	TGTGCCAGCAGCTCCGGGGCCACTCGGTTAGACATTCAGTACTTC	CASSSGATRLDIQYF
TRBV29-1	TRBJ1-5	TRBD1	NA	TGCAGCGTTCGGCAGGGGGCCGGGCAGCCCCAGCATTTT	CSVRQGAGQPQHF
TRBV10-3	TRBJ2-2	NA	NA	TGTGCCATCGTAGGGGGTAACACCGGGGAGCTGTTTTTT	CAIVGGNTGELFF
TRBV7-9	TRBJ2-4	NA	NA	TGTGCCAGCAGCCCCCGAGGTTTGGCGGCACCTGCCAAAAACATTCAGTACTTC	CASSPRGLAAPAKNIQYF
TRBV11-3	TRBJ2-5	NA	NA	TGTGCCAGCAGCCTAGGCTACCAAGAGACCCAGTACTTC	CASSLGYQETQYF
TRBV7-9	TRBJ1-3	NA	NA	TGTGCCAGCAGGCCTAACAGGGTCTCTGGAAACACCATATATTTT	CASRPNRVSGNTIYF
TRBV5-4	TRBJ1-1	TRBD1	NA	TGTGCCAGCAGCCCGACGGGGACAGGGAGAATGAACACTGAAGCTTTCTTT	CASSPTGTGRMNTEAFF
TRBV9	TRBJ2-2	NA	NA	TGTGCCAGCAGCGCCGGGCCTTCCACCGGGGAGCTGTTTTTT	CASSAGPSTGELFF
TRBV11-2	TRBJ2-2	NA	NA	TGTGCCAGCAGCTTAAGAGGGAACACCGGGGAGCTGTTTTTT	CASSLRGNTGELFF
TRBV10-1	TRBJ2-5	NA	NA	TGCGCCAGCAGTGAGACCAGGAGCGGCCAAGAGACCCAGTACTTC	CASSETRSGQETQYF
TRBV29-1	TRBJ1-2	NA	NA	TGCAGCGCCGAGGCGGACGGCGGATCCTATGGCTACACCTTC	CSAEADGGSYGYTF
TRBV7-2	TRBJ2-7	TRBD2	NA	TGTGCCAGCAGCGCCTACCTGGCGGGGGGCTACGAGCAGTACTTC	CASSAYLAGGYEQYF
TRBV4-2	TRBJ2-7	NA	NA	TGTGCCAGCAGCCTAGGGGGATACGAGCAGTACTTC	CASSLGGYEQYF
TRBV19	TRBJ1-4	NA	NA	TGTGCCAGTAATGATATTGCGGGTCGACGCGGTACTAATGAAAAACTGTTTTTT	CASNDIAGRRGTNEKLFF
TRBV28	TRBJ2-7	TRBD1	NA	TGTGCCAGCAGTCCCATAGACCGGGACAGTGGCGAGCAGTACTTC	CASSPIDRDSGEQYF
TRBV9	TRBJ2-5	NA	once	TGTGCCAGCAGCGTACTCGACAGTCAAGAGACCCAGTACTTC	CASSVLDSQETQYF
TRBV25-1	TRBJ1-4	NA	NA	TGTGCCAGCAGACCTATCGAAACGGGGAGTGAAAAACTGTTTTTT	CASRPIETGSEKLFF
TRBV28	TRBJ1-2	NA	NA	TGTGCCAGCAGCCCTTCCGGGACTACAGACAATGGCTACACCTTC	CASSPSGTTDNGYTF
TRBV4-1	TRBJ2-1	NA	NA	TGCGCCAGCAGGGACGGGTACATGGAGCAGTTCTTC	CASRDGYMEQFF
TRBV2	TRBJ2-3	TRBD1	NA	TGTGCCAGCAAACCAGGGGGCATAGATACGCAGTATTTT	CASKPGGIDTQYF
TRBV12-3/TRBV12-4	TRBJ2-7	NA	few	TGTGCCAGCGGACGTCTGGAATACGAGCAGTACTTC	CASGRLEYEQYF
TRBV7-3	TRBJ1-5	TRBD1	NA	TGTGCCAGCAGCCCCACGGGACAGGGCTACCAGCCCCAGCATTTT	CASSPTGQGYQPQHF
TRBV28	TRBJ1-2	NA	NA	TGTGCCAGCACACCCCTTACAGGTGACTATGGCTACACCTTC	CASTPLTGDYGYTF
TRBV5-1	TRBJ1-4	NA	NA	TGCGCCAGCAGCCCGGTTGGGGGGCATGAAAAACTGTTTTTT	CASSPVGGHEKLFF
TRBV3-1/TRBV3-2	TRBJ2-5	TRBD2	NA	TGTGCCAGCAGCCAAGGGGAGGGACTAGCGGTCTACCAAGGCGGGACCCAGTACTTC	CASSQGEGLAVYQGGTQYF
TRBV30	TRBJ1-2	NA	NA	TGTGCCTGGAGTCTGGGTTATGGCTACACCTTC	CAWSLGYGYTF
TRBV27	TRBJ1-4	NA	NA	TGTGCCAGCAGTCCCACAGCCTTTAATGAAAAACTGTTTTTT	CASSPTAFNEKLFF
TRBV28	TRBJ2-1	NA	once	TGTGCCAGCAGCGTGGACAGATTTAGAGAGCAGTTCTTC	CASSVDRFREQFF
TRBV3-1/TRBV3-2	TRBJ2-1	NA	NA	TGTGCCAGCAGCCAGGAGGAGATAGGGCCCTACAATGAGCAGTTCTTC	CASSQEEIGPYNEQFF
TRBV5-6	TRBJ1-2	NA	NA	TGTGCCAGCAGCTTGGACAGGGAAAGCTATGGCTACACCTTC	CASSLDRESYGYTF
TRBV12-5	TRBJ1-1	TRBD1	NA	TGTGCTAGTGGTCCTGGTTACGAGCGACAGGGAGCTTTCTTT	CASGPGYERQGAFF
TRBV7-6	TRBJ2-7	NA	NA	TGTGCCAGCAGCCTGGGGGGTAGGTACGAGCAGTACTTC	CASSLGGRYEQYF
TRBV6-5	TRBJ2-3	TRBD2	NA	TGTGCTACCCAAAGCGGGGGGGCCCCAGATACGCAGTATTTT	CATQSGGAPDTQYF
TRBV21-1	TRBJ1-5	NA	NA	TGTGCCAGCAGGGCGAGGGGACGGTTCAATCAGCCCCAGCATTTT	CASRARGRFNQPQHF
TRBV9	TRBJ1-4	NA	once	TGTGCCAGCAGCAAAAGGGAAGGGTACAATGAAAAACTGTTTTTT	CASSKREGYNEKLFF
TRBV15	TRBJ1-3	TRBD1	NA	TGTGCCACCAGCAGGGACAGGGTTGGAAACACCATATATTTT	CATSRDRVGNTIYF
TRBV7-9	TRBJ2-5	NA	NA	TGTGCCAGCAGCGAACGGGGGAAAGAGACCCAGTACTTC	CASSERGKETQYF
TRBV12-3/TRBV12-4	TRBJ2-2	NA	NA	TGTGCCAGCACCAATGGCCCCGGGGAGCTGTTTTTT	CASTNGPGELFF
TRBV27	TRBJ1-5	TRBD1	NA	TGTGCCAGCAGTCCGGACAGGGCCAGTCAGCCCCAGCATTTT	CASSPDRASQPQHF
TRBV7-9	TRBJ2-1	TRBD2	NA	TGTGCCAGCAGCTTAGCGGCTAGCGGGGGGCCCAGCTCCTACAATGAGCAGTTCTTC	CASSLAASGGPSSYNEQFF
TRBV3-1/TRBV3-2	TRBJ2-3	NA	NA	TGTGCCAGCAGCCAAGGGAAGGGCTCGGGAGATACGCAGTATTTT	CASSQGKGSGDTQYF
TRBV5-1	TRBJ2-3	NA	NA	TGCGCCAGCAGCTTAGGAGGGGACACAGATACGCAGTATTTT	CASSLGGDTDTQYF
TRBV7-2	TRBJ1-4	NA	NA	TGTGCCAGCAGCTTAGTGGGAGAGAGTGAAAAACTGTTTTTT	CASSLVGESEKLFF
TRBV30	TRBJ1-6	NA	few	TGTGCCTGGAGTGGGACTCTGCTGAGCTCCTATAATTCACCCCTCCACTTT	CAWSGTLLSSYNSPLHF
TRBV2	TRBJ1-2	NA	NA	TGTGCCAGCACGTCGACCTATGGCTACACCTTC	CASTSTYGYTF
TRBV30	TRBJ1-6	NA	NA	TGTGCCTGGAGTGTAGGCCTGGATGGTTCACCCCTCCACTTT	CAWSVGLDGSPLHF
TRBV7-2	TRBJ2-5	NA	NA	TGTGCCAGCAGCCCCCAATCATCGTTGCAAGAGACCCAGTACTTC	CASSPQSSLQETQYF
TRBV18	TRBJ1-1	NA	NA	TGTGCCAGCTCACCTTCCGCAGGCGTGAACACTGAAGCTTTCTTT	CASSPSAGVNTEAFF
TRBV2	TRBJ1-4	TRBD1	NA	TGTGCCAGCGGGATTGGACAGGGGAATGAAAAACTGTTTTTT	CASGIGQGNEKLFF